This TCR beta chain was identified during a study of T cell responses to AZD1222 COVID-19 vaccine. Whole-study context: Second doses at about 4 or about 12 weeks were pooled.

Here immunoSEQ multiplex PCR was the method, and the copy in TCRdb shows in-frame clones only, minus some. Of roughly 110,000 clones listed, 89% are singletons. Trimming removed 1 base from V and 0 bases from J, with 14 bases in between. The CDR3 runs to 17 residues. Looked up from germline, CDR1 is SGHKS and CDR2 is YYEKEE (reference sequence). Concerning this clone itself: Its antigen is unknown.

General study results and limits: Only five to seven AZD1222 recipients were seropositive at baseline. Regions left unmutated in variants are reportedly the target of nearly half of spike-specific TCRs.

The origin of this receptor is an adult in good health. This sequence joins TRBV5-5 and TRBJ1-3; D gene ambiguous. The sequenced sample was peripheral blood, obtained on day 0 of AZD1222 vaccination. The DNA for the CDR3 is TGTGCCAGCAGCTTGTCGAACCTTTTGAGCTCTGGAAACACCATATATTTT. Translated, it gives CASSLSNLLSSGNTIYF.